The source of this T cell receptor (beta chain) is a study of T cells in Graves' hyperthyroidism and ophthalmopathy. RNA transcripts provided the source from which TCR beta CDR3 regions were amplified. Initially, a first-round RT-PCR of the TCR CDR3 employed the HTBI primer set. TCRdb used MiXCR to reprocess the multiplex PCR reads, holding one entry per CDR3 protein. The data show about 280,000 distinct CDR3 sequences, less than 30% seen once. Germline values: CDR1 MNHNS, CDR2 SASEGT. This CDR3 has 15 residues. V was cut by 7 bases and J by 3 bases, with 19 bases left in between. This clonotype was picked up many times.

The sequence came from a man aged 40-55 years with Graves' hyperthyroidism that later progressed to Graves' ophthalmopathy. Sequenced input: blood. The chain has TRBV6-1 and TRBJ2-7, with D maybe TRBD1 (5 bases). The CDR3 protein is CASNQQRQGSYEQYF. CDR3 bases: TGTGCCAGCAACCAACAAAGGCAGGGAAGCTACGAGCAGTACTTC.